The 25 T cell receptor beta chains below all came from one sample that was sequenced in a study of CD8 T cells in ankylosing spondylitis. TCRdb re-called the 5' RACE reads through MiXCR, storing one row per CDR3 protein. The repertoire consists of more than 600,000 distinct CDR3 sequences, with roughly 19% occurring once and the leading ten covering approximately 18%. Notes on the study in general: Among TCR beta sequences, a motif of several highly homologous variants appeared characteristic of ankylosing spondylitis blood.

These receptors are not linked to any known antigen. The sample comprised blood, either unsorted or a sorted T cell fraction (not recorded which). These receptors originate from a male donor with ankylosing spondylitis.

V and J are TRBV11-2 and TRBJ1-1; 9 bases agree with TRBD1. Per germline, CDR1 SGHAT and CDR2 FQNNGV. The length of the CDR3 is 13 residues. Trimming took 6 bases from V and 4 from J; bases not matched to a gene: 3. CDR3 region: CASRVTGGTEAFF. For the CDR3, the DNA is TGTGCCAGCAGGGTGACAGGGGGCACTGAAGCTTTCTTT.

This clonotype was seen repeatedly, ten times or more. The rearrangement uses TRBV20-1 and TRBJ2-7, with 9 bases aligning to TRBD2. The germline gives CDR1 DFQATT, CDR2 SNEGSKA (reference sequence). This CDR3 has 12 residues. Trimming took 7 bases from V and 3 from J; bases not matched to a gene: 4. Here the CDR3 DNA reads TGCAGTGTTAGGACTAGCGACTACGAGCAGTACTTC. It is translated as CSVRTSDYEQYF.

This clonotype was detected only a few times. The chain carries TRBV20-1 and TRBJ1-5, with a weak D call TRBD1 (6 bases). The CDR3 loop spans 15 amino acids. Per the germline V gene, CDR1 is DFQATT and CDR2 is SNEGSKA (reference sequence). The CDR3 reads CSAKPQGHLNQPQHF. In nucleotides, the CDR3 is TGCAGCGCCAAACCCCAGGGACATCTTAATCAGCCCCAGCATTTT.

Details on this clonotype: Mismatch with germline at one junction end may stem from a read error. The chain joins TRBV18 to TRBJ2-7; no clear D. Germline V lookup: CDR1 KGHSH, CDR2 LQKENI. The CDR3 extends over 14 amino acids. CDR3 nucleotide sequence: TGTGCCAGCTCGCCACAAGATAGCAAGCTCGAGCAGTACTTC. This gives the protein CASSPQDSKLEQYF.

The rearrangement joins TRBV7-4 to TRBJ2-5, with TRBD2 identical over 8 bases. The CDR3 contains 16 residues. V lost 5 bases, J lost 4 bases, and 12 bases stayed unmatched. Germline V gene lookup returns CDR1 SGHVT and CDR2 SQSDAQ. The CDR3 loop reads CASSPPRAGEGETQYF. DNA for the CDR3: TGTGCCAGCAGCCCCCCCCGAGCGGGAGAGGGAGAGACCCAGTACTTC.

The chain uses TRBV10-3 and TRBJ2-2, with TRBD2 identical over 14 bases. The V gene end was trimmed by 6 bases and the J gene end by 7 bases; junction bases not matched to a gene: 1. Germline CDR1 reads ENHRY; CDR2 reads SYGVKD. The CDR3 has 14 residues. CDR3 nucleotide sequence: TGTGCCATCAGGGGACTAGCGGGAGTCGGGGAGCTGTTTTTT. Its translation is CAIRGLAGVGELFF.

This chain uses TRBV20-1 with TRBJ2-1, with 7 bases identical to TRBD1. With 4 bases clipped from V and 5 bases from J, the junction kept 5 bases outside the gene matches. The CDR3 is made up of 13 amino acids. The germline gives CDR1 DFQATT, CDR2 SNEGSKA (reference sequence). CDR3 in DNA: TGCAGTGCTATCGAGGGGGCGGACAATGAGCAGTTCTTC. Translating it yields CSAIEGADNEQFF.

The CDR3 bases are TGTGCCAGCAGTGATCTGCTTAGGCCCTCCTACAATGAGCAGTTCTTC. Translating it yields CASSDLLRPSYNEQFF. This chain links TRBV2 with TRBJ2-1; D not certain. Germline lookup yields CDR1 SNHLY and CDR2 FYNNEI. The germline V and J ends were trimmed by 3 bases and 0 bases, with 12 bases remaining between them. The CDR3 totals 16 residues.

The chain employs TRBV9 and TRBJ2-2, with 8 nucleotides matching TRBD1. Germline CDR1 and CDR2: SGDLS and YYNGEE. This CDR3 region has 14 residues. Germline trimming cut 3 bases from V and 4 bases from J; bases unmatched to any gene: 2. CDR3 protein: CASSGQGFTGELFF. In DNA, the CDR3 is TGTGCCAGCAGCGGACAGGGGTTCACCGGGGAGCTGTTTTTT. Looking up the rest from reference TRBV9 and TRBJ2-2 gives the full variable domain: DSGVTQTPKHLITATGQRVTLRCSPRSGDLSVYWYQQSLDQGLQFLIQYYNGEERAKGNILERFSAQQFPDLHSELNLSSLELGDSALYFCASSGQGFTGELFFGEGSRLTVL.

Only a few counts were recorded for this clonotype. The chain uses TRBV27 and TRBJ1-2; no clear D gene. CDR1 is MNHEY, CDR2 SMNVEV, per germline (reference sequence). Trimming stripped 8 bases from V and 7 bases from J, with 20 bases between. The CDR3 is 14 residues long. The CDR3 spells CASSPAGGRRGYTF. Written as DNA, the CDR3 is TGTGCCAGCTCACCCGCGGGAGGGAGGCGTGGCTACACCTTC.

This clonotype was detected many times. The chain couples TRBV7-2 to TRBJ2-3; 12 bases fit TRBD2. Germline V gene sequence: CDR1 SGHTA, CDR2 FQGNSA. The CDR3 runs 16 residues. V gave up 5 bases and J gave up 1 base; unmatched junction bases: 4. The CDR3 loop reads CASSTRLAGGTDTQYF. The CDR3 nucleotides are TGTGCCAGCAGCACAAGACTAGCGGGAGGCACAGATACGCAGTATTTT.

The chain carries TRBV5-1 and TRBJ2-7; D remains unclear. The CDR3 spans 14 residues. V gave up 4 bases and J gave up 1 base, with 12 bases separating them. Germline loops: CDR1 SGHRS, CDR2 YFSETQ. The CDR3 region is CASSPVAPSYEQYF. In DNA form, the CDR3 reads TGCGCCAGCAGCCCGGTGGCACCTTCCTACGAGCAGTACTTC.

Only a few counts were recorded for this clonotype. V usage is TRBV5-1 and J usage is TRBJ2-7; no firm D call. V lost 0 bases and J 0 bases, leaving 10 bases between the germline ends. The CDR3 is made up of 15 amino acids. The V gene's germline CDR1 is SGHRS and CDR2 YFSETQ. The CDR3 is CASSLALGSSYEQYF. DNA of the CDR3: TGCGCCAGCAGCTTGGCCCTCGGGTCCTCCTACGAGCAGTACTTC.

This rearrangement joins TRBV11-2 to TRBJ1-2; 7 nucleotides align to TRBD1. This CDR3 is 20 amino acids long. Trimming took 0 bases from V and 2 from J; bases not matched to a gene: 18. Per germline, CDR1 SGHAT and CDR2 FQNNGV. The chain's CDR3 is CASSLEGAFNDRVLNYGYTF. CDR3 DNA sequence: TGTGCCAGCAGCTTAGAGGGGGCCTTTAATGACAGGGTCCTAAACTATGGCTACACCTTC.

This clonotype was counted ten times or more. The chain employs TRBV12-3 or TRBV12-4 and TRBJ1-2; 7 bases line up with TRBD1. V shed 2 bases, J shed 8 bases, and the junction held 8 bases outside the gene matches. The CDR3 extends over 14 amino acids. The CDR3, as DNA: TGTGCCAGCAGTTTAATTGGTCAGGGGGTCGGCTACACCTTC. Translating gives CASSLIGQGVGYTF.

In this sample, this clonotype turned up a few times. This sequence joins TRBV2 and TRBJ1-1; D remains unclear. Trimming pared 7 bases from V and 0 bases from J, leaving 12 bases between. Germline V gene sequence: CDR1 SNHLY, CDR2 FYNNEI. The CDR3 extends over 14 amino acids. This CDR3 is CASIDGIVNTEAFF. In nucleotides, the CDR3 is TGTGCCAGCATAGACGGCATCGTGAACACTGAAGCTTTCTTT. Full variable domain (remainder filled in from reference TRBV2 and TRBJ1-1): EPEVTQTPSHQVTQMGQEVILRCVPISNHLYFYWYRQILGQKVEFLVSFYNNEISEKSEIFDDQFSVERPDGSNFTLKIRSTKLEDSAMYFCASIDGIVNTEAFFGQGTRLTVV.

This clonotype was observed a handful of times. The chain combines TRBV5-1 with TRBJ2-3; 16 nucleotides align to TRBD2. The CDR3 covers 16 residues. Germline lookup yields CDR1 SGHRS and CDR2 YFSETQ. V lost 4 bases, J lost 7 bases, and 6 bases stayed unmatched. CDR3 loop: CASSLGLAGGRNTQYF. The CDR3 DNA reads as TGCGCCAGCAGCCTGGGACTAGCGGGAGGGCGGAATACGCAGTATTTT.

The chain couples TRBV21-1 to TRBJ2-7; TRBD2 is taken as the D call from the table, unchecked against the DNA. TRBV21-1 is deemed a pseudogene. CDR3 length: 16 amino acids. The CDR3 sequence: CASSKVPSGISSEQYF. CDR3 DNA sequence: TGTGCCAGCAGCAAGGTCCCTAGCGGGATATCGAGCGAGCAGTACTTC.

This chain connects TRBV6-1 to TRBJ2-2, with TRBD2 matching 7 bases. V lost 5 bases, J lost 5 bases, and 8 bases stayed unmatched. The CDR3 consists of 15 residues. Per the germline V gene, CDR1 is MNHNS and CDR2 is SASEGT. The CDR3: CASSIGRPGTGELFF. The CDR3 DNA sequence: TGTGCCAGCAGTATCGGGAGGCCGGGGACCGGGGAGCTGTTTTTT.

This clonotype turned up a few times. The chain uses TRBV4-2 and TRBJ2-7; no firm D call. Trimming cost V 3 bases and J 6 bases, with 12 bases left between them. The CDR3 covers 13 residues. Germline V gene sequence: CDR1 LGHNA, CDR2 YNFKEQ. The CDR3 nucleotides read TGTGCCAGCAGCCAGTCCTCCACCGTCGAGCAGTACTTC. It yields the protein CASSQSSTVEQYF.

The gene calls are TRBV12-3 or TRBV12-4 and TRBJ2-5; D gene ambiguous. V gave up 4 bases and J gave up 1 base, with 10 bases separating them. The CDR3 covers 14 residues. CDR3 region: CASSSTESQETQYF. The CDR3 DNA sequence: TGTGCCAGCAGTTCAACAGAATCCCAAGAGACCCAGTACTTC.

This clonotype was detected only a few times. CDR3 in DNA: TGTGCCAGCAGCTTGACAGGGTCAAATACCATATATTTT. It codes for CASSLTGSNTIYF. V gene TRBV11-2 combines with J gene TRBJ1-3; 7 bases agree with TRBD1. V was clipped by 3 bases and J by 10 bases; unmatched bases: 6. Germline assignment: CDR1 SGHAT and CDR2 FQNNGV. This CDR3 spans 13 amino acids.

The table lists this clonotype with many counts. The rearrangement joins TRBV2 to TRBJ1-5; TRBD1 aligns across 7 bases. This CDR3 is 14 amino acids long. Germline V CDR1 and CDR2: SNHLY, FYNNEI. Germline trimming cut 6 bases from V and 1 base from J; bases unmatched to any gene: 3. CDR3 coding DNA: TGTGCCAGCAGGGAACAGGGGAGCAATCAGCCCCAGCATTTT. Translated: CASREQGSNQPQHF.

V gene TRBV6-5 combines with J gene TRBJ2-5; D possibly corresponds to TRBD1 (5 bases). Trimming stripped 2 bases from V and 2 bases from J, with 9 bases between. The CDR3 has 14 residues. The V gene's germline CDR1 is MNHEY and CDR2 SVGAGI. The CDR3 protein is CASSYTQGQETQYF. The CDR3 region has the DNA TGTGCCAGCAGTTACACTCAGGGTCAAGAGACCCAGTACTTC.

The sample holds a few counts of this clonotype. This chain connects TRBV12-3 or TRBV12-4 to TRBJ1-2, with TRBD1 matching 7 bases. The V gene end was trimmed by 6 bases and the J gene end by 4 bases; junction bases not matched to a gene: 8. The CDR3 is 14 amino acids. The CDR3 loop reads CASSVGTESYGYTF. In nucleotides, the CDR3 is TGTGCCAGCAGCGTCGGGACAGAAAGCTATGGCTACACCTTC.